This T cell receptor (beta chain) came from a study of T cells in Graves' hyperthyroidism and ophthalmopathy. The study's findings and limits: For ophthalmopathy, model prediction preceded onset by a median roughly 5.9 months. The authors' 13 V-J model separated ophthalmopathy from stable hyperthyroidism. Most expanded thyroid clonotypes above 0.001 also appeared in blood.

Authors of the study amplified TCR beta CDR3 regions from RNA transcripts. Initially, a first-round RT-PCR of the TCR CDR3 employed the HTBI primer set. TCRdb processed the multiplex PCR reads anew with MiXCR; each CDR3 protein has one entry. Seen here are 350,000 or so distinct CDR3 sequences, about 18% observed once, and the top ten hold roughly 49%. This clonotype has at least ten counts. No antigen is known for it. CDR1 and CDR2 (germline): SNHLY, FYNNEI. The CDR3 extends over 16 amino acids. Trimming cost V 4 bases and J 2 bases; bases outside gene matches: 5. The receptor's source is a woman between 50 and 59 years old with Graves' hyperthyroidism. The sample was blood. This rearrangement joins TRBV2 to TRBJ2-2; 9 positions agree with TRBD2. The CDR3 loop is CASSGSGGPNTGELFF. In DNA form, the CDR3 reads TGTGCCAGCAGTGGAAGCGGGGGGCCAAACACCGGGGAGCTGTTTTTT. The entire variable domain, with the rest obtained from reference TRBV2 and TRBJ2-2, is as follows: EPEVTQTPSHQVTQMGQEVILRCVPISNHLYFYWYRQILGQKVEFLVSFYNNEISEKSEIFDDQFSVERPDGSNFTLKIRSTKLEDSAMYFCASSGSGGPNTGELFFGEGSRLTVL.